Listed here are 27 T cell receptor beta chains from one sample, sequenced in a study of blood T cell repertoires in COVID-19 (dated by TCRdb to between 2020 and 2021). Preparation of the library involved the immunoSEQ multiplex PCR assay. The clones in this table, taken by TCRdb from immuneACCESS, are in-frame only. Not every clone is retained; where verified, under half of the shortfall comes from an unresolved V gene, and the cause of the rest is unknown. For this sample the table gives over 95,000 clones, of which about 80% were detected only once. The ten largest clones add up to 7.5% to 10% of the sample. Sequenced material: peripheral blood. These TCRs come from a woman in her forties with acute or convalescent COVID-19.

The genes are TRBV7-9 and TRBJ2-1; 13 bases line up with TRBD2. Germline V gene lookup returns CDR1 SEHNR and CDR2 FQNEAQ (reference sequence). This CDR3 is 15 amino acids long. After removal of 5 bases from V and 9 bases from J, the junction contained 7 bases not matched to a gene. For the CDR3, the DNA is TGTGCCAGCAGCCATACTAGCGGGGGGGCCTTTGAGCAGTTCTTC. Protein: CASSHTSGGAFEQFF.

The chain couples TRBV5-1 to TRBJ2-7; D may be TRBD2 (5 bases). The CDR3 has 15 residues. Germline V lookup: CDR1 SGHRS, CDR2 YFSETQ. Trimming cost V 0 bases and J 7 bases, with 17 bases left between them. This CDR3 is CASSLASAGTLEQYF. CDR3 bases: TGCGCCAGCAGCTTGGCCTCGGCGGGTACGTTAGAGCAGTACTTC.

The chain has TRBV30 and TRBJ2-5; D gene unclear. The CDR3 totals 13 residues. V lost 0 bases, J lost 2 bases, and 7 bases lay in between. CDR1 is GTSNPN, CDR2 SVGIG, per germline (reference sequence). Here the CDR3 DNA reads TGTGCCTGGAGTGTATCCCTACAAGAGACCCAGTACTTC. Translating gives CAWSVSLQETQYF. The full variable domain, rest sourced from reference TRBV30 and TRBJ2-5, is SQTIHQWPATLVQPVGSPLSLECTVEGTSNPNLYWYRQAAGRGLQLLFYSVGIGQISSEVPQNLSASRPQDRQFILSSKKLLLSDSGFYLCAWSVSLQETQYFGPGTRLLVL.

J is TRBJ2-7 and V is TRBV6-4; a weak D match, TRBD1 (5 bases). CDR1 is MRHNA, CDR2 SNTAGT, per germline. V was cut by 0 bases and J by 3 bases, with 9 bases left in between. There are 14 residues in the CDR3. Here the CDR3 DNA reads TGTGCCAGCAGTGACTCGAAACAGGTCTACGAGCAGTACTTC. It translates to CASSDSKQVYEQYF.

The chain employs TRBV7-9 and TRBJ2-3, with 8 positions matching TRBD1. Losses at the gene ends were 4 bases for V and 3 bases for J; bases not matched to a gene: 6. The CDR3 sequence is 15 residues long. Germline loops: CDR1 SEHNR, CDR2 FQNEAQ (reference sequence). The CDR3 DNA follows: TGTGCCAGCAGCTCCGGACAGGGAAGGACAGATACGCAGTATTTT. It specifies CASSSGQGRTDTQYF.

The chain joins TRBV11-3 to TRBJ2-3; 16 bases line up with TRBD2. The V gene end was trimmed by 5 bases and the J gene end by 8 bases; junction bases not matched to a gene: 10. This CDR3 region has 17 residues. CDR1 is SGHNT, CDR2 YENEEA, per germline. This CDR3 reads CASSRGTSGGVTGTQYF. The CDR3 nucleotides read TGTGCCAGCAGCCGAGGGACTAGCGGGGGGGTGACGGGTACGCAGTATTTT.

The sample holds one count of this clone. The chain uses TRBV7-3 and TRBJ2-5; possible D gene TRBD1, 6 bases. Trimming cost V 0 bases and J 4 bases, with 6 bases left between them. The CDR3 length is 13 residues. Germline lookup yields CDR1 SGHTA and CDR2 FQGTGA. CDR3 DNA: TGTGCCAGCAGCTTAACCAGGGGAGAGACCCAGTACTTC. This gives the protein CASSLTRGETQYF.

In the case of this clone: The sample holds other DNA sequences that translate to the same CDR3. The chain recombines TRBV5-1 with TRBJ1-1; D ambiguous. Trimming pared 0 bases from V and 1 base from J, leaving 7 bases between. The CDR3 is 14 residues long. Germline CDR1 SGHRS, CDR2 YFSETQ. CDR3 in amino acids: CASSLAGRNTEAFF. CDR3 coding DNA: TGCGCCAGCAGCTTGGCAGGAAGGAACACTGAAGCTTTCTTT.

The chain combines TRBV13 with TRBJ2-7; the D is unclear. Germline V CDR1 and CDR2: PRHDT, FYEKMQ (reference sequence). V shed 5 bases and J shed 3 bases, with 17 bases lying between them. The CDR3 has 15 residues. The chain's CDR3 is CASSQPHSGNYEQYF. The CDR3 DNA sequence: TGTGCCAGCAGCCAACCCCACAGTGGTAACTACGAGCAGTACTTC. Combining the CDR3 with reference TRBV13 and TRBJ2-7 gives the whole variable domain AAGVIQSPRHLIKEKRETATLKCYPIPRHDTVYWYQQGPGQDPQFLISFYEKMQSDKGSIPDRFSAQQFSDYHSELNMSSLELGDSALYFCASSQPHSGNYEQYFGPGTRLTVT.

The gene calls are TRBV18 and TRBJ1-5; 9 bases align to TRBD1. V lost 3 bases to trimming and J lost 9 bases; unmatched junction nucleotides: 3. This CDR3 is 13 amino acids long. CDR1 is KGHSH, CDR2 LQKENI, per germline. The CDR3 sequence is CASSPGTGMPQHF. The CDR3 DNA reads TGTGCCAGCTCACCCGGGACAGGGATGCCCCAGCATTTT. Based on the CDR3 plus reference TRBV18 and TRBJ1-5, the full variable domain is NAGVMQNPRHLVRRRGQEARLRCSPMKGHSHVYWYRQLPEEGLKFMVYLQKENIIDESGMPKERFSAEFPKEGPSILRIQQVVRGDSAAYFCASSPGTGMPQHFGDGTRLSIL.

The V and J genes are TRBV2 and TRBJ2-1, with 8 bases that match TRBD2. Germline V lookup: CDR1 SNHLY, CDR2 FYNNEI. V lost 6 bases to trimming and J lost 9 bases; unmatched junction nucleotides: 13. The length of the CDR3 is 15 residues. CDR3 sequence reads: CASRAPGLGSGEQFF. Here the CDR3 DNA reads TGTGCCAGCAGGGCACCGGGACTAGGATCCGGTGAGCAGTTCTTC.

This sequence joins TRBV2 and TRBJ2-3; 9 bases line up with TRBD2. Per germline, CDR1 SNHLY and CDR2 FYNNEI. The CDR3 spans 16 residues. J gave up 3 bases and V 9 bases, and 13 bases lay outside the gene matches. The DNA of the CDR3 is TGTGCCAGTAAAACCAGGGCGGGGGGGAGAACAGATACGCAGTATTTT. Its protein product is CASKTRAGGRTDTQYF.

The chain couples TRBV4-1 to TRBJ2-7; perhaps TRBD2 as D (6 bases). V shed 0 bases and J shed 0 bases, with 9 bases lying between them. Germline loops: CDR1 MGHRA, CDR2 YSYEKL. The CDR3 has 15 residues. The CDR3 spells CASSQDRGFSYEQYF. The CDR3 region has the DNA TGCGCCAGCAGCCAAGATCGGGGGTTCTCCTACGAGCAGTACTTC.

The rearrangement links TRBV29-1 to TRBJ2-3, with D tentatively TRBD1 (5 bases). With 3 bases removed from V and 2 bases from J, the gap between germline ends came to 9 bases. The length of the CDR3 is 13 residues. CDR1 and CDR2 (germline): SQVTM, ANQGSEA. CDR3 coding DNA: TGCAGCGTTGATCCTGGACACACAGATACGCAGTATTTT. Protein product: CSVDPGHTDTQYF.

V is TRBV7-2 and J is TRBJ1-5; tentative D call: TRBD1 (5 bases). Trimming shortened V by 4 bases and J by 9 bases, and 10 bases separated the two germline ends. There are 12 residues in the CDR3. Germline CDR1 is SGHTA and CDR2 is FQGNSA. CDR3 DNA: TGTGCCAGCAGCTCGAGGGGAGGGCCCCAGCATTTT. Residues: CASSSRGGPQHF.

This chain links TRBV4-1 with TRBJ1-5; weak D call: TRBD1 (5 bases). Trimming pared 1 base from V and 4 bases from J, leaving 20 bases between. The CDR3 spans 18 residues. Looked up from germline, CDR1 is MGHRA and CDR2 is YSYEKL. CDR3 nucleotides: TGCGCCAGCAGCCAAGCAGGCGGAGGTGGGGGAGGGAATCAGCCCCAGCATTTT. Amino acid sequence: CASSQAGGGGGGNQPQHF.

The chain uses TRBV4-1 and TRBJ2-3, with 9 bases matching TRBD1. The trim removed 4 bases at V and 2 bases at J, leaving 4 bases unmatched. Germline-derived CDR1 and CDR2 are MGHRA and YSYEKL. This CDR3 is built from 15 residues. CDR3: CASSPRDRDTDTQYF. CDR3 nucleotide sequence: TGCGCCAGCAGCCCCCGGGACAGGGACACAGATACGCAGTATTTT.

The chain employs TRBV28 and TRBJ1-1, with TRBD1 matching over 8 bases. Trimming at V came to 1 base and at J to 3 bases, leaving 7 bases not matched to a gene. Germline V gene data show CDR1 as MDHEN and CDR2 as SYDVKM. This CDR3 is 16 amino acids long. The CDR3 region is CASSLSWDRIYTEAFF. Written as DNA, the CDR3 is TGTGCCAGCAGTTTATCTTGGGACAGGATATACACTGAAGCTTTCTTT.

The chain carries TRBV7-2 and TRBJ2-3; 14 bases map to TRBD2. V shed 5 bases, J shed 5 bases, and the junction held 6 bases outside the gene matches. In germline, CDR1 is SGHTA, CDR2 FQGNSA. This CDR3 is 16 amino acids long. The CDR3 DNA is TGTGCCAGCAGCCCTTGGACTAGCGGGGGGCAAGATACGCAGTATTTT. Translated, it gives CASSPWTSGGQDTQYF.

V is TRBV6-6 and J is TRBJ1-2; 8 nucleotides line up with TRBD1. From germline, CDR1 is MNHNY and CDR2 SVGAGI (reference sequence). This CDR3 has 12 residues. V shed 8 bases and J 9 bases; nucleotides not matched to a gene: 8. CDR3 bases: TGTGCCAGCGGTTCCGACAGGGGAAGCTACACCTTC. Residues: CASGSDRGSYTF.

Written as DNA, the CDR3 is TGTGCCAGCAGTAAGTCCCCAGGCTACGAGCAGTACTTC. Protein product: CASSKSPGYEQYF. This chain uses TRBV6-2 or TRBV6-3 with TRBJ2-7; no reliable D call. CDR1 is MNHEY and CDR2 is SVGEGT in the germline V gene. The germline V and J ends were trimmed by 5 bases and 3 bases, with 11 bases remaining between them. CDR3 size: 13 residues.

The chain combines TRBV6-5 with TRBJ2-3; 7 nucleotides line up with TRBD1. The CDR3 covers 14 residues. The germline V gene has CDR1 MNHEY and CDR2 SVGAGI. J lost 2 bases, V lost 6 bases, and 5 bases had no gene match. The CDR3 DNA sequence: TGTGCCAGCAGGTGGGGACAGATCACAGATACGCAGTATTTT. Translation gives CASRWGQITDTQYF.

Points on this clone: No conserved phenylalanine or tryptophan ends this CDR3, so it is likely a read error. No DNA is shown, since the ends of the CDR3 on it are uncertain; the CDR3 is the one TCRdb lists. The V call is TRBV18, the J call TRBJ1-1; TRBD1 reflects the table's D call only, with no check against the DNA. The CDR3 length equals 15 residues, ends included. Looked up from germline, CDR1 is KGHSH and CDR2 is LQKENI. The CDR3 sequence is CASSARTNDRPQLNL.

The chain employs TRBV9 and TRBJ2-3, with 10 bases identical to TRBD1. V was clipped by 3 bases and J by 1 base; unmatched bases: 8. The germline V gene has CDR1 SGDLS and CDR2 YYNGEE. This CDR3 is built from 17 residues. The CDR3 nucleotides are TGTGCCAGCAGCGCTTTGGGACAGGGGTTAGGCACAGATACGCAGTATTTT. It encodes CASSALGQGLGTDTQYF.

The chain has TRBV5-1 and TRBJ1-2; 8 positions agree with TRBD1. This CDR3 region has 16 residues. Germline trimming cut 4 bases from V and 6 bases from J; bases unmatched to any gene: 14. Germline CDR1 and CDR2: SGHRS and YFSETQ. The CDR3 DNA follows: TGCGCCAGCAGCAGAGGAGGGGACAGGAGGGCCGATGGCTACACCTTC. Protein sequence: CASSRGGDRRADGYTF.

CDR3 nucleotide sequence: TGTGCCAGCAGCTTGCCTTTGGGGGGCGGGGAGCTGTTTTTT. Amino acid sequence: CASSLPLGGGELFF. The chain links TRBV5-6 to TRBJ2-2; tentative D call: TRBD2 (6 bases). This CDR3 comprises 14 residues. The ends were cut back, 1 base at V and 7 bases at J, with 11 bases in the middle. CDR1 and CDR2 (germline): SGHDT, YYEEEE.

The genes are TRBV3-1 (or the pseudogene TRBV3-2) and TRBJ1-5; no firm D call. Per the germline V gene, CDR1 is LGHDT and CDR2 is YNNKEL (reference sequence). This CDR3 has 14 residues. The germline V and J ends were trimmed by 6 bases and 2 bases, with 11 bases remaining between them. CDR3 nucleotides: TGTGCCAGCAGTCCTCGGGGAGGCAATCAGCCCCAGCATTTT. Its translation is CASSPRGGNQPQHF.